The present T cell receptor (beta chain) was sequenced within a study of CD8+CD57+ T cells in acquired aplastic anemia. The sequenced patients had an expansion of CD8+CD57+ cells seen by flow cytometry. This clonotype was observed a handful of times. Genomic DNA templated the TCR beta VDJ and CDR3 profiling. TCRdb re-derived calls from the reads in MiXCR, one entry per CDR3 protein. This repertoire shows 450,000 to 550,000 distinct CDR3 sequences, around 30% found once; its top ten account for less than 1%. The germline CDR1 and CDR2 sequences are GTSNPN and SVGIG (reference sequence). The CDR3 has 14 residues. V dropped 2 bases and J dropped 6 bases, with 16 bases sitting between them.

This chain joins TRBV30 and TRBJ1-2, with D unclear. Sequencing was done on a sample of sorted CD4+, CD8+, or CD8+CD57+ T cells (not recorded which) from PBMCs. This TCR was sampled from a human donor with aplastic anemia. DNA of the CDR3: TGTGCCTGGAGTAAGGCCCCCCCGAAGGATGGCTACACCTTC. It codes for CAWSKAPPKDGYTF.